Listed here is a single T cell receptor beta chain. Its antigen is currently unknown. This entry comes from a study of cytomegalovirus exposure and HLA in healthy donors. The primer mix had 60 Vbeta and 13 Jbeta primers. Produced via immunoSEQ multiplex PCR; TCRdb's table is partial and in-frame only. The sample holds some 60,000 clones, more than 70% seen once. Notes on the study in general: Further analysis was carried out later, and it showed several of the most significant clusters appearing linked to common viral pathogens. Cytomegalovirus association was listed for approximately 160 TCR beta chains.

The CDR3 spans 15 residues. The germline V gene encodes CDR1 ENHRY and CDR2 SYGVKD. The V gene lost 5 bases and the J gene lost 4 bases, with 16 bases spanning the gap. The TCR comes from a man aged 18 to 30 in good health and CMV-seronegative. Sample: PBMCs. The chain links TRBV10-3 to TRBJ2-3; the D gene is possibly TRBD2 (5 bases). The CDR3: CAISISAVGSDTQYF. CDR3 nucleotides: TGTGCCATCAGTATTAGCGCGGTCGGGTCAGATACGCAGTATTTT.